By sample share, the clone carrying this T cell receptor beta chain is medium-sized (0.01 to 0.1%). Its antigen is unidentified. The data are from a study of spatial heterogeneity in lung cancer. General study points: Within tumors, counts of expanded alpha and beta TCRs tracked tumor mutation counts.

As to time point: sample taken at primary tumor resection. A total of some 70 untreated early-stage non-small cell lung cancer patients served as donors. Sequencing was performed on whole RNA extracted from tumor and nontumor lung tissue, or from frozen PBMC, and the material was left unsorted. The germline V gene encodes CDR1 SGHTA and CDR2 FQGNSA. The ends were cut back, 5 bases at V and 1 base at J, with 2 bases in the middle. The CDR3 loop spans 11 amino acids. TCRdb called the 5' RACE reads again in MiXCR, with one record for every CDR3 protein. The profile shows about 5,000 distinct CDR3 sequences, about a sixth of them singletons.

The rearrangement links TRBV7-2 to TRBJ2-5; D unclear. The clonotype originates from a male donor with early-stage non-small cell lung cancer. The starting material was lung tumor tissue, obtained at surgery. CDR3 bases: TGTGCCAGCAGCCGCCAAGAGACCCAGTACTTC. Protein sequence: CASSRQETQYF. The whole variable domain, remainder taken from reference TRBV7-2 and TRBJ2-5, is GAGVSQSPSNKVTEKGKDVELRCDPISGHTALYWYRQSLGQGLEFLIYFQGNSAPDKSGLPSDRFSAERTGGSVSTLTIQRTQQEDSAVYLCASSRQETQYFGPGTRLLVL.